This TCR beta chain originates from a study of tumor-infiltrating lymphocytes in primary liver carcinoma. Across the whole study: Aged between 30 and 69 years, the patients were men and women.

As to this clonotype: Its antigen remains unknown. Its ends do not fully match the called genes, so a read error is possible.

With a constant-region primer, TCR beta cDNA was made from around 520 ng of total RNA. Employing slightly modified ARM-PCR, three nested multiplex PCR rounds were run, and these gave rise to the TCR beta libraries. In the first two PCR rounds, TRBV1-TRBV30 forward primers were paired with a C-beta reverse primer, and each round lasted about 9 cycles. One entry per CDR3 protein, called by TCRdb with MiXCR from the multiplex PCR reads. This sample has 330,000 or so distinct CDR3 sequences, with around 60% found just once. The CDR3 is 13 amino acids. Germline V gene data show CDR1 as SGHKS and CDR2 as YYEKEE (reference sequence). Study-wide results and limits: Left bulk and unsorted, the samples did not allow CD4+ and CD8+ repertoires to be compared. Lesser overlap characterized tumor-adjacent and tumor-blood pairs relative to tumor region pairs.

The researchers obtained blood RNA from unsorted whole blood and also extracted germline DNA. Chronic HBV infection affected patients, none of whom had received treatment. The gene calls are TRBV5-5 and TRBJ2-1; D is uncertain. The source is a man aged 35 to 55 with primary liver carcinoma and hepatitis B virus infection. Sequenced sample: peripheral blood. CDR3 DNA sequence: TGTGCCAGAAGCTTGCTCCAGATGAATGAGCAGTTCTTC. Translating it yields CARSLLQMNEQFF.